This T cell receptor (beta chain) emerged from a study of cytomegalovirus exposure and HLA in healthy donors (dated by TCRdb to 2016 to 2017). Regarding the study in general: According to an earlier analysis of a few hundred of the donors, about 179 million T cells yielded roughly 110 million unique TCR beta sequences and around 280 Gb of sequence data. Of the 350 to 450 genotyped donors, over 70% fell in the genetic ancestry cluster associated with self-reported Caucasian donors. Donor age, sex, ethnicity and CMV serostatus were collected together with the repertoire data. HLA typing included class I and class II loci at four-digit resolution. In the later analysis, no new phenotypic data were used to find candidate immune exposures; instead, reliance was placed on TCR beta sequences and their occurrence across donors. The number of typed donors differed by locus: roughly 620-640 for A, B, C, DRB1 and DQB1; 500 to 550 for DQA1; approximately 610 for DPA1; and approximately 450 for DPB1. Roughly 300 gigabases of sequencing data and around 88 million unique TCR sequences made up an early release that covered several hundred HLA-typed donors. A separate validation cohort of over a hundred different subjects was used in addition to the approximately 700-subject first cohort. The aim of the study was to test whether cataloging public T cell receptors could identify signatures of past pathogen exposure. Among several hundred genotyped donors of the cohort, an average of around 250,000 unique TCR beta nucleotide sequences was sequenced per donor, of which approximately 18% were non-productive. To predict cytomegalovirus infection status, the study combined high-throughput TCR immunosequencing, statistical association of individual TCRs with disease status, and machine learning. Using immunosequencing, the study profiled T cell repertoires from about 620 subjects and related those repertoires to cytomegalovirus serostatus. Every discovery cohort repertoire had been produced on one sequencing platform. In a later genetic analysis, genome-wide SNP genotypes for about 55% of the roughly 670 donors were used, and that subset was treated as a discovery cohort. Four or five DR-DQ haplotypes were handled as single units for association and clustering because linkage in the cohort was strong. To study patterns of TCR occurrence, a later analysis re-analyzed previously published TCR beta repertoires from 666 donors and added high-resolution HLA genotyping. In an earlier analysis of 587 of the donors, high-throughput TCR beta sequencing was used to judge whether each TCR beta V gene segment behaved as functional or pseudogenic.

The cohort consisted of 600 to 700 healthy bone marrow donors. At the time of sampling, every cohort member was nominally healthy, though immune exposures that went unrecorded were likely present. The donor was CMV seropositive and belonged to the group of 270 or so seropositive cohort members. A peripheral blood sample was collected from each donor, and TCR beta sequencing was performed on peripheral blood mononuclear cells. The Qiagen DNeasy Blood Extraction Kit was used to extract genomic DNA from the blood cell samples. What the authors observed across the whole study: In a later genetic analysis, fewer N-insertions in productive TCRs were reported among donors in an Asian-associated ancestry cluster than the approximately 670-donor mean. In a later analysis, HLA-associated TCR beta chains showed more clonal expansion and lower generation probabilities than non-associated chains that were equally common. Because counts were too low, approximately 15 rarely observed V segments, including chromosome 9 orphons, were excluded from the earlier analysis of some 590 of the donors. The study listed around 160 TCR beta chains as associated with cytomegalovirus. According to the authors, the approach could potentially be generalized to other disease states and immunological phenotypes. Several of the top co-occurrence clusters appeared to be linked to parvovirus B19, influenza, CMV and Epstein-Barr virus, according to a later analysis. Correlated functional status among segregating V segments might reflect linkage disequilibrium, but an unknown experimental factor could not be ruled out. Presence/absence analyses assumed roughly uniform sequencing depth across donors, an assumption that may not hold. Broadly in line with IMGT annotations, most TCR beta V segments showed up in productive rearrangements about 87% or about 30% of the time in an earlier analysis of approximately 600 of the donors. Strong co-occurrence of HLA alleles, especially DR and DQ, made assigning TCR associations to individual alleles difficult. In a later genetic analysis, a missense DCLRE1C variant was associated with V-gene and J-gene trimming of TCR beta chains, and the association was replicated in an independent cohort. For the cohort, immune exposure information was limited to CMV serostatus. Only TCR beta chains were sequenced in this cohort, and the absence of alpha or paired-chain data limited detectable features. According to a later analysis, TCR association rates differed among HLA loci, with DRB1 alleles showing the most associated TCRs and HLA-C alleles showing the fewest. In vitro tests confirmed that a few of the cytomegalovirus-associated TCR beta chains recognize cytomegalovirus antigens. A further reported finding was that TCR beta sequences accurately predicted the HLA-A and HLA-B alleles for most subjects in the first cohort. While some public TCRs were present in many individuals, most TCR sequences turned up only very rarely across donors. Specific HLA alleles were associated with 15,000 to 20,000 TCR beta sequences at a false discovery rate of 0.05 in a later analysis. In both the original and validation cohorts, the classifier was reported to diagnose cytomegalovirus status with high specificity and sensitivity. A cluster of highly shared sequence variants was judged likely to be a technical artifact of the sequencing pipeline. Because HLA typing was missing for some donors at each locus, association tests included only the typed subset. According to a later analysis, most CMV-associated TCR beta chains appeared to be HLA-restricted, and the HLA associations seemed to be driven largely by CMV exposure.

Library construction relied on the immunoSEQ multiplex PCR assay. For the multiplex PCR, a mixture combining 60 forward primers for TCR Vbeta segments and 13 reverse primers for TCR Jbeta segments was used. A multiplex PCR assay on genomic DNA amplified the CDR3 region of rearranged TCR beta genes. The amplified TCR beta libraries were sequenced on the Illumina HiSeq System as 87-base-pair reads. In the source study's methods: A later analysis tallied 70 million to 100 million unique TCR beta chains across the approximately 670 repertoires, and about 10 million of those chains were shared by two or more donors. Raw reads were error-corrected and collapsed into unique sequences with a nearest-neighbor algorithm that merged closely related sequences to remove PCR and sequencing errors. CDR3 sequences were aligned to IMGT reference sequences to assign V, D and J gene segments. For a sequence to be retained, a match of at least six nucleotides was required to both a V gene segment and a J gene segment. A rearrangement was called productive if the CDR3 had no stop codons and remained in frame with V and J, and every other rearrangement was called non-productive. CDR3 was defined by IMGT convention, running from the second conserved V-encoded cysteine to the conserved J-encoded phenylalanine. In an earlier analysis of 550 to 650 of the donors, sequences lacking an unambiguous match to a single V gene segment were excluded. An earlier analysis of several hundred of the donors called V segments functional above 56.7% productive rearrangements and segregating when the between-donor standard deviation exceeded 5%. A statistical classification framework was built to diagnose cytomegalovirus status from the catalog of TCR beta chain sequences. V and J gene assignment, in a later analysis, came from comparing TCR nucleotide sequences with IMGT/GENE-DB human TR gene sequences. A later analysis assigned CDR3 sequences and most-parsimonious VDJ recombination scenarios with the TCRdist pipeline. In a later analysis, each TCR beta chain was defined by its CDR3 amino acid sequence together with its V-gene family, and reads lacking a unique V-gene family were excluded. As a way to deal with suspected cross-contamination and a sequencing artifact, a later analysis dropped approximately 590 nucleotide sequences that were highly shared and had low generation probability. In a later analysis, a clonal expansion index for each public chain was calculated from normalized within-repertoire ranks of inferred template counts. In a later analysis, generation probabilities were computed using a VDJ recombination model fitted to out-of-frame rearrangements, and the results were checked against IGoR. Hypergeometric tests were used in a later analysis to score TCR-TCR, TCR-HLA and TCR-CMV co-occurrence, with a repertoire-size bias correction applied to the TCR pairs. False discovery rates were estimated in a later analysis by permuting HLA or CMV assignments 20 times. In a later analysis, co-occurring TCRs were grouped using DBSCAN, and TCRdist sequence similarity was added for clustering within HLA-allele-positive subsets. For co-occurrence clustering, repertoires with fewer than 30,000 or more than 120,000 public chains were excluded, along with five repertoires with anomalous nucleotide sharing. TCRdb provides this immuneACCESS table in a form limited to in-frame rearrangements. Some clones are lacking; in checked studies, under half of them reflect an unresolved V gene, and why the rest are absent is not known. Clone size and the V and J calls come from that table; the DNA yielded D and trimming. The sample table shows 300,000 or so clones, and around four fifths are seen once. The ten largest clonotypes hold 1.5% to 2% of the sample.

Regarding this clone: What antigen it recognizes has not been identified. No base qualities exist here, and no much larger clone lies one base off it.

This TCR was sampled from a middle-aged woman in good health and CMV-seropositive. The material sequenced was PBMCs.

The bases are TGTGCCAGCAGTGAATCCGGGACAGGGAACTACAATGAGCAGTTCTTC. This sequence encodes CASSESGTGNYNEQFF. The receptor chain draws on TRBV25-1 and TRBJ2-1, with 9 bases in between that match TRBD1. The germline V gene encodes CDR1 MGHDK and CDR2 SYGVNS. At the junction V is shortened by 1 base and J by 3 bases; bases outside the gene matches: 4. From the cysteine through the phenylalanine, the CDR3 covers 16 amino acids. Kept here is only the CDR3 DNA, which spans 48 bases and is read in frame from base 1.